The clone carrying this T cell receptor (beta chain) was recorded only once. What it recognizes is unknown. The record originates from a study of identical twins. Points from the study as a whole: Out-of-frame sharing of TCR alpha in monozygotic twins was underestimated by models. It was possible that invariant MAIT and iNKT cells partly confounded the zero-insertion analyses. Clonotypes of the beta chain that were abundant in cord blood carried fewer insertions (memory repertoires showed none).

V lost 0 bases and J 7 bases, leaving 10 bases between the germline ends. The CDR3 contains 13 residues. Germline lookup yields CDR1 MGHRA and CDR2 YSYEKL. TCRdb re-called the 5' RACE reads with MiXCR, one entry per CDR3 protein. The sample holds 500,000 to 550,000 distinct CDR3 sequences; about 22% are singletons and the top ten take more than 0.4%. These data were also filed under a second study, of yellow fever vaccine responses in identical twins.

The chain links TRBV4-1 to TRBJ2-7; the D is unclear. Sequencing was done on a sample of CD4+ T cells sorted from blood. This TCR derives from a woman between 18 and 29 years old in good health. The CDR3 nucleotides are TGCGCCAGCAGCCAAGATCCCAGGCGAGAGCAGTACGTC. It is translated as CASSQDPRREQYV.